This T cell receptor (beta chain) was captured in a study of blood T cells in healthy people across ages. Study results and limitations: Diversity estimated from one million T cells was considered an underestimate. Per million T cells, TCR beta diversity dropped roughly linearly as age increased.

The CDR3 contains 18 residues. V was clipped by 2 bases and J by 8 bases, with 25 bases between them. From germline, CDR1 is SGHVS and CDR2 FNYEAQ. As to this clonotype: What it binds is unknown.

Using a J-beta primer mix together with a sample-barcoded 5' primer, a second PCR was run for about 6 to 12 cycles. Samples each returned at least 3 million CDR3-containing paired-end reads. TCRdb fed the 5' RACE reads into MiXCR, producing one record per CDR3 protein. The table shows 800,000 or so distinct CDR3 sequences, with less than 60% occurring only once. Around 10 milliliters of peripheral blood were drawn from each donor. The chain couples TRBV7-6 to TRBJ2-1; weak D call: TRBD2 (5 bases). The sequence was obtained from a man at least 80 years old in good health. The sequenced sample consisted of blood. The CDR3 DNA is TGTGCCAGCAGCTTAACCCCCAGCGCAGCGGTTATCTCCGATGAGCAGTTCTTC. It yields the protein CASSLTPSAAVISDEQFF.